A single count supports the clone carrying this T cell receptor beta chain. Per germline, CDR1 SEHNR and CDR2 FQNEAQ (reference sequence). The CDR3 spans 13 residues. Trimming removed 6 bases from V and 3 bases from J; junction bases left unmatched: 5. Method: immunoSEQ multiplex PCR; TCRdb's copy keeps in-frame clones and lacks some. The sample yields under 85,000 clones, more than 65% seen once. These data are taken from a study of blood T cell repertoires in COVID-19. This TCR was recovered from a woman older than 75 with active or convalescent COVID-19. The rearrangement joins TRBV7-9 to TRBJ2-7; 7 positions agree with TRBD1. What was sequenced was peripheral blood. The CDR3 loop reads CASRKGDSYEQYF. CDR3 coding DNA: TGTGCCAGCAGGAAGGGGGACAGCTACGAGCAGTACTTC.